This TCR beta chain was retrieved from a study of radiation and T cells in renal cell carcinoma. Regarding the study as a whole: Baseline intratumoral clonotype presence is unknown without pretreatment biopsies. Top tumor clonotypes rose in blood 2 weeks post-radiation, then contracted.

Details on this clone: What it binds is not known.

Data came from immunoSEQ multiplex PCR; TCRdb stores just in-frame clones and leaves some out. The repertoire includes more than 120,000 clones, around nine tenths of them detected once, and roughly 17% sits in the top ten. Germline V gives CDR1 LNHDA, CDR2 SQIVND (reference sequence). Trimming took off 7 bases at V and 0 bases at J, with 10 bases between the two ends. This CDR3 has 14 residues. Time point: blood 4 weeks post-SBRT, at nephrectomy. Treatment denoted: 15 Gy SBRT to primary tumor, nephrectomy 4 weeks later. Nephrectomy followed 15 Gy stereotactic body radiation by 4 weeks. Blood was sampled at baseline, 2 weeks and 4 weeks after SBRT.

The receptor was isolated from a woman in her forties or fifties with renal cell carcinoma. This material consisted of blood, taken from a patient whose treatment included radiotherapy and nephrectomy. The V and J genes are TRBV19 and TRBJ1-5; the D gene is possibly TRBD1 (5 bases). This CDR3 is CASTLGGSNQPQHF. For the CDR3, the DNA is TGTGCCAGTACCCTCGGGGGTAGCAATCAGCCCCAGCATTTT. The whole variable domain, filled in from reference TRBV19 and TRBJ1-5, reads DGGITQSPKYLFRKEGQNVTLSCEQNLNHDAMYWYRQDPGQGLRLIYYSQIVNDFQKGDIAEGYSVSREKKESFPLTVTSAQKNPTAFYLCASTLGGSNQPQHFGDGTRLSIL.